This entry is about one T cell receptor (beta chain). Germline V CDR1 and CDR2: MNHEY, SVGAGI. V lost 6 bases to trimming and J lost 3 bases; unmatched junction nucleotides: 20. The CDR3 extends over 20 amino acids. Each CDR3 protein is one row after TCRdb ran MiXCR on the RT-PCR reads. The sample has 650,000 to 800,000 distinct CDR3 sequences, approximately 14% seen once. J is TRBJ2-3 and V is TRBV6-5; 11 positions agree with TRBD1. This receptor was obtained from a female donor in good health, serving as a healthy control. Sequencing used memory CD4+ T cells from blood. CDR3 sequence: CASSRSDRGRFFWGTDTQYF. DNA of the CDR3: TGTGCCAGCAGCCGCTCGGACAGGGGGCGCTTTTTTTGGGGTACAGATACGCAGTATTTT.